The 20 T cell receptor beta chains given below trace back to one sample, sequenced in a study of long-term antiretroviral therapy in people with HIV. Survey-level resolution applied to immunoSEQ assay v3.0. Some clones are missing from TCRdb's copy, which holds only in-frame ones; the method was immunoSEQ multiplex PCR. The table shows around 30,000 clones, with approximately 96% occurring only once. The source material was unsorted PBMCs, sampled roughly 6.4 years after starting antiretroviral therapy. These receptors were obtained from a young man with HIV.

This chain connects TRBV7-8 to TRBJ1-1; possible D gene TRBD1, 6 bases. The CDR3 covers 14 residues. Trimming stripped 3 bases from V and 6 bases from J, with 14 bases between. Germline lookup yields CDR1 SGHVS and CDR2 FQNEAQ. CDR3 amino acids: CASSLEQGRSEAFF. The CDR3 DNA reads as TGTGCCAGCAGCTTGGAACAGGGTCGGTCTGAAGCTTTCTTT.

The rearrangement joins TRBV7-6 to TRBJ1-1, with TRBD1 matching 7 bases. The CDR3 runs to 16 residues. Unmatched junction bases numbered 9, after V lost 5 bases and J lost 0 bases. Looked up from germline, CDR1 is SGHVS and CDR2 is FNYEAQ. CDR3 nucleotides: TGTGCCAGCAGCCAGGGGGGGGTGGTGATGAACACTGAAGCTTTCTTT. This translates into CASSQGGVVMNTEAFF.

The chain has TRBV7-9 and TRBJ1-4; unclear D gene. The germline V gene encodes CDR1 SEHNR and CDR2 FQNEAQ (reference sequence). The CDR3 has 14 amino acids. Trimming took off 1 base at V and 4 bases at J, with 7 bases between the two ends. This CDR3 is CASSLGGRNEKLFF. CDR3 DNA: TGTGCCAGCAGCTTAGGTGGTCGTAATGAAAAACTGTTTTTT.

The chain uses TRBV7-3 and TRBJ2-3; D possibly corresponds to TRBD1 (6 bases). Germline values: CDR1 SGHTA, CDR2 FQGTGA. The CDR3 contains 14 residues. Between the trimmed V and J ends, which lost 6 bases and 4 bases, there was a span of 14 bases. The CDR3 sequence is CASSSPGDADTQYF. The CDR3 DNA is TGTGCCAGCAGTTCTCCAGGGGATGCAGATACGCAGTATTTT.

CDR3 residues: CASSETFAREQETQYF. The CDR3 DNA reads TGTGCCAGCAGTGAAACATTTGCGCGGGAACAAGAGACCCAGTACTTC. The chain carries TRBV2 and TRBJ2-5; perhaps TRBD2 as D (6 bases). V lost 2 bases and J lost 2, with 15 bases in between. The germline V gene has CDR1 SNHLY and CDR2 FYNNEI. CDR3 length: 16 amino acids.

The chain joins TRBV29-1 to TRBJ2-1, with D unresolved. The CDR3 has 14 residues. Per the germline V gene, CDR1 is SQVTM and CDR2 is ANQGSEA. Trimming removed 3 bases at V and 6 bases at J, with 15 bases between. The chain's CDR3 is CSVEYSEILNEQFF. CDR3 DNA sequence: TGCAGCGTTGAGTACTCAGAAATACTCAATGAGCAGTTCTTC.

This rearrangement joins TRBV6-5 to TRBJ2-1; 9 nucleotides line up with TRBD2. The CDR3 sequence is 15 residues long. Germline CDR1 reads MNHEY; CDR2 reads SVGAGI. V shed 6 bases, J shed 8 bases, and the junction held 11 bases outside the gene matches. As DNA, the CDR3 is TGTGCCAGCAGCTCCTTAGCGGGAGTGGTCGATGAGCAGTTCTTC. Translating it yields CASSSLAGVVDEQFF.

The CDR3: CASSSASLGTEAFF. The CDR3 coding sequence is TGTGCCAGCAGTTCGGCATCCCTGGGCACTGAAGCTTTCTTT. J is TRBJ1-1 and V is TRBV6-6, with D unclear. From germline, CDR1 is MNHNY and CDR2 SVGAGI (reference sequence). Trimming took 4 bases from V and 4 from J, leaving 13 bases between them. The CDR3 totals 14 residues.

The chain recombines TRBV5-4 with TRBJ2-7; 8 bases match TRBD2. The CDR3 has 16 residues. V lost 3 bases to trimming and J lost 0 bases; unmatched junction nucleotides: 8. Per the germline V gene, CDR1 is SGHNT and CDR2 is YYREEE (reference sequence). CDR3 nucleotides: TGTGCCAGCAGCTCCTTCCGCGGGGGGAGCTCCTACGAGCAGTACTTC. Translated, it gives CASSSFRGGSSYEQYF.

The chain links TRBV6-1 to TRBJ2-7; D is possibly TRBD1 (5 bases). Germline V gene sequence: CDR1 MNHNS, CDR2 SASEGT. V was clipped by 2 bases and J by 6 bases, with 17 bases between them. This CDR3 has 15 amino acids. CDR3 bases: TGTGCCAGCAGTGAATACGAGACAGTTTCGAGCGAGCAGTACTTC. Protein product: CASSEYETVSSEQYF.

The J gene is TRBJ2-7, the V gene TRBV6-5; 7 bases fit TRBD1. The CDR3 runs 12 residues. J gave up 2 bases and V 11 bases, and 6 bases lay outside the gene matches. CDR1 MNHEY and CDR2 SVGAGI come from the germline V gene. CDR3 residues: CAVLQGPYEQYF. Here the CDR3 DNA reads TGTGCCGTCCTACAGGGGCCCTACGAGCAGTACTTC.

This chain connects TRBV7-2 to TRBJ1-2, with a possible D match to TRBD1 (6 bases). The germline V gene encodes CDR1 SGHTA and CDR2 FQGNSA. V lost 6 bases, J lost 10 bases, and 18 bases lay in between. The CDR3 has 13 residues. In DNA, the CDR3 is TGTGCCAGCAGAGACAGGAATGGTGCTTCCTACACCTTC. This codes for CASRDRNGASYTF. The full variable domain, with the rest looked up from reference TRBV7-2 and TRBJ1-2, is GAGVSQSPSNKVTEKGKDVELRCDPISGHTALYWYRQSLGQGLEFLIYFQGNSAPDKSGLPSDRFSAERTGGSVSTLTIQRTQQEDSAVYLCASRDRNGASYTFGSGTRLTVV.

The chain is built from TRBV11-2 and TRBJ2-7; 10 bases match TRBD1. Germline V gives CDR1 SGHAT, CDR2 FQNNGV. The CDR3 has 16 residues. V shed 5 bases and J 5 bases; nucleotides not matched to a gene: 12. The DNA of the CDR3 is TGTGCCAGCAGCCTTGGGGGGTGGGACAGGGGCCACGAGCAGTACTTC. Amino acid sequence: CASSLGGWDRGHEQYF.

This clone was detected only once. The rearrangement links TRBV6-1 to TRBJ2-4; a possible D gene is TRBD2 (6 bases). Per germline, CDR1 MNHNS and CDR2 SASEGT. V was shortened by 6 bases and J by 3 bases, with 12 bases between the two germline ends. CDR3 length: 14 residues. DNA of the CDR3: TGTGCCAGCAGGATACCCGGGGGCAAAAACATTCAGTACTTC. Residues: CASRIPGGKNIQYF.

This chain links TRBV7-2 with TRBJ2-7; D gene ambiguous. The CDR3 consists of 12 residues. Looked up from germline, CDR1 is SGHTA and CDR2 is FQGNSA. V gave up 1 base and J gave up 6 bases, with 7 bases separating them. For the CDR3, the DNA is TGTGCCAGCAGCTTAGGCATCTCCGAGCAGTACTTC. Its translation: CASSLGISEQYF.

The chain has TRBV2 and TRBJ1-6; the D is unclear. The CDR3 is made up of 13 amino acids. Per the germline V gene, CDR1 is SNHLY and CDR2 is FYNNEI. Trimming stripped 4 bases from V and 10 bases from J, with 11 bases between. CDR3 DNA: TGTGCCAGCAGTGGGGTCGTCTACTCACCCCTCCACTTT. As protein: CASSGVVYSPLHF.

The genes are TRBV9 and TRBJ2-6, with a possible D match to TRBD2 (5 bases). V dropped 3 bases and J dropped 0 bases, with 10 bases sitting between them. The CDR3 has 16 residues. The germline CDR1 and CDR2 sequences are SGDLS and YYNGEE. The CDR3 loop is CASSGGGSSGANVLTF. In nucleotides, the CDR3 is TGTGCCAGCAGCGGAGGTGGGAGCTCTGGGGCCAACGTCCTGACTTTC.

Worth noting for this clone: Relative to the germline gene, one junction end is altered; a read error may explain this. The V call is TRBV7-9, the J call TRBJ2-3; D perhaps matches TRBD2 (6 bases). Germline lookup yields CDR1 SEHNR and CDR2 FQNEAQ (reference sequence). The CDR3 sequence is 13 residues long. CDR3: CASRAGSTDTQYF. In DNA form, the CDR3 reads TGTGCAAGCAGGGCGGGGAGCACAGATACGCAGTATTTT.

The chain joins TRBV5-1 to TRBJ2-1; maybe TRBD2 (6 bases). This CDR3 comprises 14 residues. Deletions cut 3 bases from V and 10 bases from J, with 17 bases between. Looked up from germline, CDR1 is SGHRS and CDR2 is YFSETQ. The CDR3: CASSSPEGLLEQFF. The CDR3 DNA is TGCGCCAGCAGCTCTCCGGAGGGGCTATTGGAGCAGTTCTTC.

This chain joins TRBV9 and TRBJ2-7; possible D gene TRBD2, 6 bases. The CDR3 length is 12 residues. Trimming took off 3 bases at V and 4 bases at J, with 8 bases between the two ends. CDR1 and CDR2 from the germline V gene are SGDLS and YYNGEE. Here the CDR3 reads CASSGGDYEQYF. Written as DNA, the CDR3 is TGTGCCAGCAGCGGGGGGGATTACGAGCAGTACTTC.